Below, one TCR beta chain is given with its context. Its antigen remains unknown. This CDR3 contains 15 residues. V dropped 5 bases and J dropped 0 bases, with 11 bases sitting between them. CDR1 is SGHTA and CDR2 is FQGTGA in the germline V gene. Method: immunoSEQ multiplex PCR; TCRdb's copy keeps in-frame clones and lacks some. The sample has approximately 80,000 clones, about 86% seen once; the top ten hold 1.2% to 1.5%. This specimen belongs to a study of lymphopenia after photon versus proton radiotherapy. Findings and limits, study-wide: Photon-treated patients lost naive T cells and TCR diversity; proton-treated stayed stable. Oligoclonal CD8+ Temra expansion after nadir drove photon patients' diversity drop. A bigger post-nadir fall in TCR diversity correlated inversely with survival time in deceased patients. Only patients who died were analyzed for survival; proton advantage is unproven.

The chain has TRBV7-3 and TRBJ2-1, with a tentative D call TRBD1 (5 bases). The sequencing here drew on peripheral blood, taken from a patient treated with proton-based radiotherapy. This sequence was found in a man in his 60s with pancreatic cancer. Here the CDR3 reads CASSPTDSSYNEQFF. As DNA, the CDR3 is TGTGCCAGCAGCCCGACAGACAGCTCCTACAATGAGCAGTTCTTC.